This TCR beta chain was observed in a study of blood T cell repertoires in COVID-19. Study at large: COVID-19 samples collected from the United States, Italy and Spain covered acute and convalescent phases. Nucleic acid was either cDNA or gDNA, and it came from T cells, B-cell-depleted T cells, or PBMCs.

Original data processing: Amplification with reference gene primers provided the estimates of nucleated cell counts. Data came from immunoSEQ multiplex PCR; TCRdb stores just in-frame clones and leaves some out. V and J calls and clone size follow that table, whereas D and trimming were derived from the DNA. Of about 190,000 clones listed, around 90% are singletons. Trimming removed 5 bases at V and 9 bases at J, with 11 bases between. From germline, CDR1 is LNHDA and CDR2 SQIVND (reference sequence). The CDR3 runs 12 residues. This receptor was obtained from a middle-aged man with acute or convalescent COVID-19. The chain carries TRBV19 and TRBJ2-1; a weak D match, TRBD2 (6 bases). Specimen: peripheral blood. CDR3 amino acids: CASSGVEGEQFF. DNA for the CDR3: TGTGCCAGTAGTGGGGTGGAGGGTGAGCAGTTCTTC. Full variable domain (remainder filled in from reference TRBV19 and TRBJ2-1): DGGITQSPKYLFRKEGQNVTLSCEQNLNHDAMYWYRQDPGQGLRLIYYSQIVNDFQKGDIAEGYSVSREKKESFPLTVTSAQKNPTAFYLCASSGVEGEQFFGPGTRLTVL.